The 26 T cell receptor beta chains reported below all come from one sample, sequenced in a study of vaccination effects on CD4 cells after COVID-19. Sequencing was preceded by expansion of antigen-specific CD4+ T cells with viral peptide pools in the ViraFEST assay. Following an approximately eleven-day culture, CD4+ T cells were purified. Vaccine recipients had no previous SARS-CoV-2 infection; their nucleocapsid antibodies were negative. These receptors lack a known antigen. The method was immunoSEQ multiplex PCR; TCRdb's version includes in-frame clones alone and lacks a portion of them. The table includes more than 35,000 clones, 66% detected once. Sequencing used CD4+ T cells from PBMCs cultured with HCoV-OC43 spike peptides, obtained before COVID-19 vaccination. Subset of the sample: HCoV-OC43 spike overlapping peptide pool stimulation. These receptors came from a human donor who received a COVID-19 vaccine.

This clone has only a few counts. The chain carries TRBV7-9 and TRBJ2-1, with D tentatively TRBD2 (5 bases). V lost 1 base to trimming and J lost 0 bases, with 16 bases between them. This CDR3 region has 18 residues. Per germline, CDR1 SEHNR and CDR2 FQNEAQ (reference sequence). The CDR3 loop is CASSLGFGSENSYNEQFF. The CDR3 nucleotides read TGTGCCAGCAGCTTAGGTTTTGGTAGCGAGAACTCCTACAATGAGCAGTTCTTC.

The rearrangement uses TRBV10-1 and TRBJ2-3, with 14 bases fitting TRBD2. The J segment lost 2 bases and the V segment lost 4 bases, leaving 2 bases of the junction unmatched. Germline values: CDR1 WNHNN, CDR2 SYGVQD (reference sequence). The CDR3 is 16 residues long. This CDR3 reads CASSATSGGATDTQYF. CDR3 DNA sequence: TGCGCCAGCAGTGCGACTAGCGGGGGGGCCACAGATACGCAGTATTTT.

The DNA of the CDR3 is TGTGCCAGCAGCTACTCAAATGGGGCTGAAGCTTTCTTT. It yields the protein CASSYSNGAEAFF. This chain joins TRBV12-3 or TRBV12-4 and TRBJ1-1; D is unresolved. The CDR3 totals 13 residues. V was trimmed by 6 bases and J by 6 bases, leaving 14 bases between them.

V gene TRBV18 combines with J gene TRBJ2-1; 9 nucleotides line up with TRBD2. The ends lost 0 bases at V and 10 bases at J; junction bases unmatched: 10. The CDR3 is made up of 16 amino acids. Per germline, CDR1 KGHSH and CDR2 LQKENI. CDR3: CASSPPAGGAYGEQFF. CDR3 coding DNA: TGTGCCAGCTCACCACCGGCGGGGGGGGCCTATGGCGAGCAGTTCTTC.

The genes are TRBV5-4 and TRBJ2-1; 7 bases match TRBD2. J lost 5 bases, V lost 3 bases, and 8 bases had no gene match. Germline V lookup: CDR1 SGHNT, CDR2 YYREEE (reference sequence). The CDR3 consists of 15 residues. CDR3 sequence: CASSSGLAVNNEQFF. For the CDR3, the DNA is TGTGCCAGCAGCTCAGGTCTAGCGGTAAACAATGAGCAGTTCTTC.

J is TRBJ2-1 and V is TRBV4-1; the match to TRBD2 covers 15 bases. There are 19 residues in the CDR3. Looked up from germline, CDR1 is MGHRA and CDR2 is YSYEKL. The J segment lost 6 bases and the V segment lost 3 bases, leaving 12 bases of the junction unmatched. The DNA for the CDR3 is TGCGCCAGCAGCCATGTAGGACTAGCGGGGGGGCTTGTGGTCAATGAGCAGTTCTTC. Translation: CASSHVGLAGGLVVNEQFF.

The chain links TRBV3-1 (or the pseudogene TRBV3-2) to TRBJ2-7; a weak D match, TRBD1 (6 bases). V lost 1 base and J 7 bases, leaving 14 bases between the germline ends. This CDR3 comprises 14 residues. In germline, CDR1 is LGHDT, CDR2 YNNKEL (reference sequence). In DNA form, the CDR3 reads TGTGCCAGCAGCCAAGTCCCCAGGGGACGGGAGCAGTACTTC. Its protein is CASSQVPRGREQYF.

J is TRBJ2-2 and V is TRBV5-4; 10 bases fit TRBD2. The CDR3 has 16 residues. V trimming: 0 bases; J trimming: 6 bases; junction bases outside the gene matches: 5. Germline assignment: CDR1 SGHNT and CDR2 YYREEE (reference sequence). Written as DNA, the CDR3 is TGTGCCAGCAGCTTGGTAGCGGGGGGCCTCGCCGGGGAGCTGTTTTTT. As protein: CASSLVAGGLAGELFF.

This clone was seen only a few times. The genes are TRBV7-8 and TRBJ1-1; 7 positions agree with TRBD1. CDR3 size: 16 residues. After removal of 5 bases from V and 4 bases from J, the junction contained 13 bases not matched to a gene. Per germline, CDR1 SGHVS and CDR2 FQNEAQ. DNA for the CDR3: TGTGCCAGCAGCCGGGGGCAGGGGGATTTAGGCACTGAAGCTTTCTTT. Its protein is CASSRGQGDLGTEAFF.

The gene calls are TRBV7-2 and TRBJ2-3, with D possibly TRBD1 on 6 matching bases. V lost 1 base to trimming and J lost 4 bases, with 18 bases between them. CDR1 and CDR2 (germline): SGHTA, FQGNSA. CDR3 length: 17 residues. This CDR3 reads CASSLGLTGIRADTQYF. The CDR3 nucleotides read TGTGCCAGCAGCTTAGGCTTAACAGGGATTAGAGCAGATACGCAGTATTTT.

CDR3 in amino acids: CASSFGGYTGELFF. The CDR3 coding sequence is TGTGCCAGCAGCTTTGGAGGGTACACCGGGGAGCTGTTTTTT. The chain is built from TRBV5-4 and TRBJ2-2, with D possibly TRBD2 on 6 matching bases. Trimming removed 2 bases at V and 3 bases at J, with 8 bases between. Germline V gene sequence: CDR1 SGHNT, CDR2 YYREEE (reference sequence). CDR3 length: 14 residues.

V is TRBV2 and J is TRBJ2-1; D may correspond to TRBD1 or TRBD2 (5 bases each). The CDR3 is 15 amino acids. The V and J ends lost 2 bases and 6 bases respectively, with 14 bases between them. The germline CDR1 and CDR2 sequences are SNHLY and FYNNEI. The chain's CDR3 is CASSESGLARNEQFF. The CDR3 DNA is TGTGCCAGCAGTGAATCGGGGCTAGCCCGCAATGAGCAGTTCTTC.

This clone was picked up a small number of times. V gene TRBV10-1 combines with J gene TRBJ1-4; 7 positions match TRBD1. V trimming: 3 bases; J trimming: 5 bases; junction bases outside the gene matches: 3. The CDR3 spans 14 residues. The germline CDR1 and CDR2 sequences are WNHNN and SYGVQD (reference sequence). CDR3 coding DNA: TGCGCCAGCAGTGACGGCAGGGGGAATGAAAAACTGTTTTTT. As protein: CASSDGRGNEKLFF.

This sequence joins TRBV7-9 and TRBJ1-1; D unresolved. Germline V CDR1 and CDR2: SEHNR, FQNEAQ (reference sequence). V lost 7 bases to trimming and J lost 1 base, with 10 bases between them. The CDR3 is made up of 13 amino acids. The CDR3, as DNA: TGTGCCAGCATCCTTATCCAGAACACTGAAGCTTTCTTT. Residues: CASILIQNTEAFF.

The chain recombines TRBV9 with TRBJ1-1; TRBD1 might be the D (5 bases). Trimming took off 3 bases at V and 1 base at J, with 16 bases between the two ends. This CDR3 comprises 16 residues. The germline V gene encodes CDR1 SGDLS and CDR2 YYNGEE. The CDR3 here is CASSAPVDTQNTEAFF. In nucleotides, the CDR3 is TGTGCCAGCAGCGCACCAGTGGACACCCAGAACACTGAAGCTTTCTTT.

The CDR3 bases are TGTGCCAGCTCACCAGGGGACAGCTTGCTTAACTATGGCTACACCTTC. Amino acids: CASSPGDSLLNYGYTF. The chain employs TRBV18 and TRBJ1-2, with 7 positions matching TRBD1. This CDR3 comprises 16 residues. V lost 2 bases to trimming and J lost 1 base; unmatched junction nucleotides: 7. Germline V gene lookup returns CDR1 KGHSH and CDR2 LQKENI.

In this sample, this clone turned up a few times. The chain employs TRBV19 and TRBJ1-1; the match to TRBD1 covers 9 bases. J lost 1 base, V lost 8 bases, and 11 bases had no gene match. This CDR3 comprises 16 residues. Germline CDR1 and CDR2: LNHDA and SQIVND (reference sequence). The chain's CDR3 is CASGPSPGQGNTEAFF. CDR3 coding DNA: TGTGCCAGTGGCCCTTCACCGGGACAGGGGAACACTGAAGCTTTCTTT.

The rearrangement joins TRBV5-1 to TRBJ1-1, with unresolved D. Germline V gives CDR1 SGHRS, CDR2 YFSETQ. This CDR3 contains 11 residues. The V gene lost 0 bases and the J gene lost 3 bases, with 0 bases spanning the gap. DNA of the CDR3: TGCGCCAGCAGCTTGGACACTGAAGCTTTCTTT. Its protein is CASSLDTEAFF.

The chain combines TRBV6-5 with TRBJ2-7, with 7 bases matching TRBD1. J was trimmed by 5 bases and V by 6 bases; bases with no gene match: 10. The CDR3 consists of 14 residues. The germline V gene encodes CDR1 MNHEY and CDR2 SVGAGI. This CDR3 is CASSPRQGRHEQYF. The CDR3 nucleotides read TGTGCCAGCAGCCCCCGACAGGGTCGACACGAGCAGTACTTC.

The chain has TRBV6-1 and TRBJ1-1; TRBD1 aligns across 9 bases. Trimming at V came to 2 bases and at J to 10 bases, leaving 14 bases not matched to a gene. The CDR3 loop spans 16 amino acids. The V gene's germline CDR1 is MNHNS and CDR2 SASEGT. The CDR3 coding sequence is TGTGCCAGCAGTGAATTTTTGGGACAGGGCATTTTTATAGCTTTCTTT. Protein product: CASSEFLGQGIFIAFF.

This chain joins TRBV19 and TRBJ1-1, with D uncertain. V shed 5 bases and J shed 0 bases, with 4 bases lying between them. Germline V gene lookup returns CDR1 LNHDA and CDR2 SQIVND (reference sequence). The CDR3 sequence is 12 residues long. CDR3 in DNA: TGTGCCAGTAGTTACTTGAACACTGAAGCTTTCTTT. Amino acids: CASSYLNTEAFF. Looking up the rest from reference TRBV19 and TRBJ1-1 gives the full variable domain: DGGITQSPKYLFRKEGQNVTLSCEQNLNHDAMYWYRQDPGQGLRLIYYSQIVNDFQKGDIAEGYSVSREKKESFPLTVTSAQKNPTAFYLCASSYLNTEAFFGQGTRLTVV.

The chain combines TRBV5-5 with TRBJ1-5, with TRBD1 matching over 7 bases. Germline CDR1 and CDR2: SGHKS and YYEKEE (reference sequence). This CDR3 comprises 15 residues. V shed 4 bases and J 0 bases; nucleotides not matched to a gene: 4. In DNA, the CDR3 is TGTGCCAGCAGCCCCGGGACAGTTAGCAATCAGCCCCAGCATTTT. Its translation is CASSPGTVSNQPQHF.

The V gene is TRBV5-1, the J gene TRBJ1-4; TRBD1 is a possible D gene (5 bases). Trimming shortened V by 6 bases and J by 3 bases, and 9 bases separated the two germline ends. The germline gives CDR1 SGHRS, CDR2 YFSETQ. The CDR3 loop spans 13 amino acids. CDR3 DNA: TGCGCCAGCAATCAAGGGGCTAATGAAAAACTGTTTTTT. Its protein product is CASNQGANEKLFF. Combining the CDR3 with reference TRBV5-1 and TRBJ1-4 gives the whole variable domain KAGVTQTPRYLIKTRGQQVTLSCSPISGHRSVSWYQQTPGQGLQFLFEYFSETQRNKGNFPGRFSGRQFSNSRSEMNVSTLELGDSALYLCASNQGANEKLFFGSGTQLSVL.

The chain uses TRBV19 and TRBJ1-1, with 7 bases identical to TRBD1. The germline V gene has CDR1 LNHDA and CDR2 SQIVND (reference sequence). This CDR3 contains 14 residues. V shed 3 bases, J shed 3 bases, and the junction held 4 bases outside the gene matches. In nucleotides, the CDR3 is TGTGCCAGTAGTATCGAAGGGACAGACACTGAAGCTTTCTTT. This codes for CASSIEGTDTEAFF.

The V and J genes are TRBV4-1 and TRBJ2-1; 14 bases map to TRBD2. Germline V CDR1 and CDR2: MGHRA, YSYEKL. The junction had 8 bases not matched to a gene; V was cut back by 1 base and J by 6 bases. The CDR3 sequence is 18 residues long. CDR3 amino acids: CASSQVDLGLAGGNEQFF. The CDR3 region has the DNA TGCGCCAGCAGCCAAGTTGATTTAGGACTAGCGGGAGGCAATGAGCAGTTCTTC.

The CDR3 sequence is CATSDPHSYWDYNEQFF. CDR3 bases: TGTGCCACCAGTGACCCTCATTCTTATTGGGATTACAATGAGCAGTTCTTC. This chain connects TRBV24-1 to TRBJ2-1; unclear D gene. Per germline, CDR1 KGHDR and CDR2 SFDVKD. Deletions cut 4 bases from V and 4 bases from J, with 19 bases between. The CDR3 consists of 17 residues.